The 25 T cell receptor beta chains in this list originate from one sample, sequenced in a study of regulatory T cells in long-lasting Graves disease. HTBI primers from iRepertoire and Arm-PCR of CDR3 regions yielded the TCR beta libraries. TCRdb re-derived calls from the multiplex PCR reads in MiXCR, one entry per CDR3 protein. The sample contains over 300,000 distinct CDR3 sequences, about a sixth of which appear only once. Time point given: newly diagnosed GD, antithyroid drugs for less than 3 months. Generation of the TCR library employed RNA extracted from PBMCs. This material consisted of peripheral blood mononuclear cells (PBMCs), taken at new diagnosis, from a patient treated with antithyroid drugs. Receptors originate from a female donor with Graves disease.

The sample holds many counts of this clonotype. The chain couples TRBV19 to TRBJ1-5, with TRBD1 identical over 7 bases. Germline trimming cut 6 bases from V and 0 bases from J; bases unmatched to any gene: 8. There are 16 residues in the CDR3. Looked up from germline, CDR1 is LNHDA and CDR2 is SQIVND (reference sequence). In DNA form, the CDR3 reads TGTGCCAGTAGGATCGGGACAGAAACTAGCAATCAGCCCCAGCATTTT. Protein: CASRIGTETSNQPQHF. The entire variable domain, with the rest obtained from reference TRBV19 and TRBJ1-5, is as follows: DGGITQSPKYLFRKEGQNVTLSCEQNLNHDAMYWYRQDPGQGLRLIYYSQIVNDFQKGDIAEGYSVSREKKESFPLTVTSAQKNPTAFYLCASRIGTETSNQPQHFGDGTRLSIL.

There are many counts of this clonotype. V and J are TRBV11-2 and TRBJ1-5; TRBD1 is a possible D gene (5 bases). There are 14 residues in the CDR3. The V gene's germline CDR1 is SGHAT and CDR2 FQNNGV. The V end was cut by 3 bases, the J end by 6 bases, with 12 bases between. CDR3 amino acids: CASSFDQGPQPQHF. The CDR3 DNA sequence: TGTGCCAGCAGCTTTGATCAGGGACCTCAGCCCCAGCATTTT.

This clonotype was recorded many times. The V call is TRBV9, the J call TRBJ2-3; perhaps TRBD1 as D (6 bases). The germline CDR1 and CDR2 sequences are SGDLS and YYNGEE. V lost 4 bases, J lost 2 bases, and 17 bases lay in between. The CDR3 length is 16 residues. The CDR3 nucleotides read TGTGCCAGCAGCCTTGCCCCGGGACATAACACAGATACGCAGTATTTT. This translates into CASSLAPGHNTDTQYF.

This clonotype was seen repeatedly, ten times or more. The chain joins TRBV11-2 to TRBJ2-7, with D possibly matching TRBD2 (5 bases). The V and J ends lost 5 bases and 1 base respectively, with 12 bases between them. Germline values: CDR1 SGHAT, CDR2 FQNNGV. The CDR3 is made up of 14 amino acids. As DNA, the CDR3 is TGTGCCAGCAGCCCCCGGTGGGAGTCCTACGAGCAGTACTTC. Amino acids: CASSPRWESYEQYF.

This clonotype was detected a few times. The J gene is TRBJ2-7, the V gene TRBV6-1; D could derive from TRBD1 or TRBD2 (6 bases each). The CDR3 has 14 amino acids. Looked up from germline, CDR1 is MNHNS and CDR2 is SASEGT. Trimming left V 8 bases short and J 6 bases short, with 20 bases between. Here the CDR3 reads CASRRAGRGGEQYF. The CDR3 region has the DNA TGTGCCAGCCGGAGGGCCGGCAGGGGAGGCGAGCAGTACTTC.

This clonotype was observed a handful of times. The chain is built from TRBV30 and TRBJ1-5, with D maybe TRBD1 (5 bases). Germline CDR1 GTSNPN, CDR2 SVGIG (reference sequence). Trimming left V 3 bases short and J 3 bases short, with 9 bases between. The CDR3 is made up of 13 amino acids. The CDR3 DNA sequence: TGTGCCTGGAGCCTACAGGTCAATCAGCCCCAGCATTTT. This translates into CAWSLQVNQPQHF.

The chain recombines TRBV2 with TRBJ2-2, with 9 bases lining up with TRBD1. From germline, CDR1 is SNHLY and CDR2 FYNNEI. V lost 6 bases and J lost 7; bases outside the gene matches: 9. CDR3 size: 15 residues. CDR3 DNA sequence: TGTGCCAGCAGAGGGACAGGGAGTCTAAGCGGGGAGCTGTTTTTT. Its protein is CASRGTGSLSGELFF.

This clonotype was seen at least ten times. The rearrangement uses TRBV11-1 and TRBJ2-5, with no clear D. The germline CDR1 and CDR2 sequences are SGHAT and FQDESV (reference sequence). The CDR3 sequence is 15 residues long. V was clipped by 6 bases and J by 0 bases, with 14 bases between them. The CDR3 loop is CASRTGARDQETQYF. The CDR3, as DNA: TGTGCCAGCAGGACCGGAGCCCGGGACCAAGAGACCCAGTACTTC.

This chain joins TRBV12-3 or TRBV12-4 and TRBJ1-4, with unresolved D. V was trimmed by 5 bases and J by 15 bases, leaving 16 bases between them. CDR3 length: 12 amino acids. CDR3 coding DNA: TGTGCCAGCAGTGCCCCCGGCCACGGGGTGTTTTTT. Encoded protein: CASSAPGHGVFF.

This clonotype was detected many times. The chain carries TRBV7-2 and TRBJ1-2; 10 positions agree with TRBD1. Trimming at V came to 0 bases and at J to 8 bases, leaving 3 bases not matched to a gene. The CDR3 has 14 residues. The germline V gene encodes CDR1 SGHTA and CDR2 FQGNSA. This chain's CDR3 is CASSLAGTGDGYTF. In DNA, the CDR3 is TGTGCCAGCAGCTTAGCCGGGACAGGGGACGGCTACACCTTC.

This clonotype was detected ten times or more. The V gene is TRBV6-1, the J gene TRBJ2-5, with 9 bases lining up with TRBD1. Trimming removed 11 bases from V and 7 bases from J; junction bases left unmatched: 17. The CDR3 length is 15 residues. The germline CDR1 and CDR2 sequences are MNHNS and SASEGT. The CDR3 here is CASLRDRATSGTQYF. CDR3 DNA: TGTGCCTCTCTCAGGGACAGGGCTACAAGCGGGACCCAGTACTTC.

This clonotype is a singleton in its sample. This sequence joins TRBV9 and TRBJ1-1; no firm D call. Germline V gene lookup returns CDR1 SGDLS and CDR2 YYNGEE. V was clipped by 0 bases and J by 2 bases, with 11 bases between them. The CDR3 has 15 residues. Written as DNA, the CDR3 is TGTGCCAGCAGCGTAGTGGCCAGGCCCAACACTGAAGCTTTCTTT. The encoded protein is CASSVVARPNTEAFF.

This clonotype was seen repeatedly, ten times or more. The rearrangement uses TRBV11-2 and TRBJ2-7; a weak D match, TRBD2 (5 bases). The CDR3 contains 16 residues. Germline V gives CDR1 SGHAT, CDR2 FQNNGV. Trimming shortened V by 5 bases and J by 4 bases, and 21 bases separated the two germline ends. The CDR3 DNA sequence: TGTGCCAGCAGCCGGAGCGGTTGGGGTCTTAGGTACGAGCAGTACTTC. Translated: CASSRSGWGLRYEQYF. Based on the CDR3 plus reference TRBV11-2 and TRBJ2-7, the full variable domain is EAGVAQSPRYKIIEKRQSVAFWCNPISGHATLYWYQQILGQGPKLLIQFQNNGVVDDSQLPKDRFSAERLKGVDSTLKIQPAKLEDSAVYLCASSRSGWGLRYEQYFGPGTRLTVT.

This clonotype was detected many times. V is TRBV12-3 or TRBV12-4 and J is TRBJ1-1, with 7 positions matching TRBD1. The CDR3 length is 13 residues. Trimming at V came to 5 bases and at J to 1 base, leaving 1 base not matched to a gene. CDR3 bases: TGTGCCAGCAGTGGGGACAGGAACACTGAAGCTTTCTTT. Translated: CASSGDRNTEAFF.

Worth noting for this clonotype: With a much larger clone just one base away, this may be a read error. V is TRBV6-2 or TRBV6-3 and J is TRBJ2-5; possibly TRBD1 for D (6 bases). The CDR3 extends over 15 amino acids. Germline values: CDR1 MNHEY, CDR2 SVGEGT. CDR3 amino acids: CAGSSGTLGFETQYF. The CDR3 nucleotides are TGTGCCGGCAGCTCTGGGACATTGGGATTCGAGACCCAGTACTTC.

About this clonotype: With only one base between it and a far larger clone, this is likely a read error. Here the CDR3 reads CASSLRGRGTDTQYF. The CDR3 nucleotides are TGTGCCAGCAGCTTACGTGGGCGGGGAACAGATACGCAGTATTTT. This chain links TRBV7-9 with TRBJ2-3, with D perhaps matching TRBD2 (6 bases). Trimming took off 2 bases at V and 3 bases at J, with 12 bases between the two ends. The CDR3 extends over 15 amino acids. Looked up from germline, CDR1 is SEHNR and CDR2 is FQNEAQ (reference sequence).

This clonotype was seen many times. The V and J genes are TRBV6-4 and TRBJ2-3; 13 bases map to TRBD2. Germline V gene lookup returns CDR1 MRHNA and CDR2 SNTAGT. J lost 1 base, V lost 6 bases, and 7 bases had no gene match. The CDR3 length is 17 residues. Here the CDR3 reads CASSEGTSGMGTDTQYF. Here the CDR3 DNA reads TGTGCCAGCAGCGAGGGGACTAGCGGGATGGGCACAGATACGCAGTATTTT.

This clonotype was counted many times. The chain is built from TRBV20-1 and TRBJ1-6; D uncertain. The V end was cut by 0 bases, the J end by 10 bases, with 10 bases between. This CDR3 spans 13 amino acids. CDR1 DFQATT and CDR2 SNEGSKA come from the germline V gene (reference sequence). DNA of the CDR3: TGCAGTGCTAGAGAACAGACGGGGTCACCCCTCCACTTT. It specifies CSAREQTGSPLHF.

In its sample, this clonotype was seen many times. The chain combines TRBV6-1 with TRBJ2-1; TRBD2 agrees at 11 bases. This CDR3 comprises 13 residues. Germline lookup yields CDR1 MNHNS and CDR2 SASEGT. V lost 8 bases to trimming and J lost 7 bases; unmatched junction nucleotides: 4. In DNA form, the CDR3 reads TGTGCCAGCGAATTAGCGGGGGGGAATGAGCAGTTCTTC. Its protein is CASELAGGNEQFF.

This clonotype has more than one count but fewer than ten. The chain carries TRBV10-2 and TRBJ2-7; tentatively, D is TRBD1 (7 bases). V gave up 6 bases and J gave up 5 bases, with 17 bases separating them. CDR1 and CDR2 (germline): WSHSY, SAAADI. The CDR3 sequence is 14 residues long. The CDR3 loop reads CASRARRGPHEQYF. CDR3 DNA sequence: TGCGCCAGCAGGGCGAGGAGGGGGCCCCACGAGCAGTACTTC.

This clonotype was found many times. The chain combines TRBV5-1 with TRBJ1-1, with a possible D match to TRBD1 (6 bases). Germline V gives CDR1 SGHRS, CDR2 YFSETQ. V lost 2 bases and J lost 1, with 18 bases in between. CDR3 length: 17 amino acids. CDR3 protein: CASSLPMDSNKNTEAFF. The DNA for the CDR3 is TGCGCCAGCAGCTTACCCATGGACAGTAACAAGAACACTGAAGCTTTCTTT. The whole variable domain, remainder taken from reference TRBV5-1 and TRBJ1-1, is KAGVTQTPRYLIKTRGQQVTLSCSPISGHRSVSWYQQTPGQGLQFLFEYFSETQRNKGNFPGRFSGRQFSNSRSEMNVSTLELGDSALYLCASSLPMDSNKNTEAFFGQGTRLTVV.

This chain connects TRBV12-3 or TRBV12-4 to TRBJ2-3; a possible D gene is TRBD2 (5 bases). The CDR3 contains 17 residues. V was clipped by 3 bases and J by 2 bases, with 18 bases between them. Written as DNA, the CDR3 is TGTGCCAGCAGTTTGAGCGGCGGTACCCGAACCACAGATACGCAGTATTTT. This gives the protein CASSLSGGTRTTDTQYF.

This clonotype has a count of ten or more. This chain connects TRBV4-3 to TRBJ2-3; D unresolved. Germline V gene data show CDR1 as LGHNA and CDR2 as YSLEER. V lost 0 bases and J lost 2, with 15 bases in between. The CDR3 totals 17 residues. Here the CDR3 reads CASSQDSPFLATDTQYF. In DNA form, the CDR3 reads TGCGCCAGCAGCCAAGACAGCCCTTTTCTTGCCACAGATACGCAGTATTTT.

This clonotype was picked up many times. The genes are TRBV20-1 and TRBJ1-5; D is unresolved. CDR3 size: 15 residues. Trimming took off 3 bases at V and 3 bases at J, with 15 bases between the two ends. Germline V gene lookup returns CDR1 DFQATT and CDR2 SNEGSKA (reference sequence). The CDR3 region has the DNA TGCAGTGCTAGCCAGGCGGGGTTGGTCAATCAGCCCCAGCATTTT. It encodes CSASQAGLVNQPQHF.

Many counts were recorded for this clonotype. The chain combines TRBV2 with TRBJ1-3; D is unresolved. The germline CDR1 and CDR2 sequences are SNHLY and FYNNEI. Deletions cut 6 bases from V and 2 bases from J, with 14 bases between. The CDR3 consists of 15 residues. DNA of the CDR3: TGTGCCAGCAGCGCGGGGTATGCGACTGGAAACACCATATATTTT. It encodes CASSAGYATGNTIYF. Full variable domain (missing parts from reference TRBV2 and TRBJ1-3): EPEVTQTPSHQVTQMGQEVILRCVPISNHLYFYWYRQILGQKVEFLVSFYNNEISEKSEIFDDQFSVERPDGSNFTLKIRSTKLEDSAMYFCASSAGYATGNTIYFGEGSWLTVV.